This is a list of T cell receptor beta chains from one sample in a study of identical twins. Using its own MiXCR run on the 5' RACE reads, TCRdb lists one record per CDR3 protein. The sample comprises a few hundred thousand distinct CDR3 sequences, about 8.9% of which are singletons, and 2.5% to 3.5% rests with the top ten. These sequences were also reported in another study, on yellow fever vaccine responses in identical twins.

The sample consisted of CD8+ T cells sorted from blood. The receptors derive from a young woman in good health. Each CDR3 is given with its conserved first and last residue. The D gene is left open where the match is weak. Clone sizes are given selectively: once, few, many, or a class where the clone is expanded.

j_call: TRBJ2-5; v_call: TRBV14; clone_size: few; d_call: NA; cdr3_aa: CASSQFEGNQETQYF; cdr3_nt: TGTGCCAGCAGCCAGTTTGAGGGGAACCAAGAGACCCAGTACTTC
j_call: TRBJ2-1; v_call: TRBV11-1; clone_size: NA; d_call: TRBD2; cdr3_aa: CASSLEVAGGPFHNEQFF; cdr3_nt: TGTGCCAGCAGCTTAGAGGTAGCGGGAGGGCCCTTCCACAATGAGCAGTTCTTC
j_call: TRBJ1-6; v_call: TRBV7-9; clone_size: few; d_call: NA; cdr3_aa: CASSLVATMDSPLHF; cdr3_nt: TGTGCCAGCAGCTTAGTTGCGACAATGGATTCACCCCTCCACTTT
j_call: TRBJ2-4; v_call: TRBV6-2/TRBV6-3; clone_size: NA; d_call: TRBD1; cdr3_aa: CASSSLDRGEDIQYF; cdr3_nt: TGTGCCAGCAGTTCACTGGACAGGGGGGAGGACATTCAGTACTTC
j_call: TRBJ2-1; v_call: TRBV3-1; clone_size: few; d_call: NA; cdr3_aa: CASSPPSVYNEQFF; cdr3_nt: TGTGCCAGCAGCCCACCTAGCGTCTACAATGAGCAGTTCTTC
j_call: TRBJ2-7; v_call: TRBV20-1; clone_size: many; d_call: NA; cdr3_aa: CSASSRDTYEQYF; cdr3_nt: TGCAGTGCTAGTTCCAGGGATACCTACGAGCAGTACTTC
j_call: TRBJ1-1; v_call: TRBV20-1; clone_size: few; d_call: NA; cdr3_aa: CSARDNQGNTEAFF; cdr3_nt: TGCAGTGCTAGAGACAATCAGGGGAACACTGAAGCTTTCTTT
j_call: TRBJ2-2; v_call: TRBV2; clone_size: few; d_call: NA; cdr3_aa: CASSDERTNTGELFF; cdr3_nt: TGTGCCAGCAGTGACGAGCGGACGAACACCGGGGAGCTGTTTTTT
j_call: TRBJ1-5; v_call: TRBV27; clone_size: many; d_call: NA; cdr3_aa: CASSLWAGEAQHF; cdr3_nt: TGTGCCAGCAGTTTGTGGGCAGGGGAGGCCCAGCATTTT
j_call: TRBJ2-7; v_call: TRBV4-2; clone_size: many; d_call: NA; cdr3_aa: CASSQGIGSSYEQYF; cdr3_nt: TGTGCCAGCAGCCAAGGCATCGGGAGCTCCTACGAGCAGTACTTC
j_call: TRBJ2-5; v_call: TRBV4-3; clone_size: many; d_call: NA; cdr3_aa: CASSQGWGPQETQYF; cdr3_nt: TGCGCCAGCAGCCAAGGCTGGGGGCCGCAAGAGACCCAGTACTTC
j_call: TRBJ2-1; v_call: TRBV2; clone_size: few; d_call: TRBD2; cdr3_aa: CASSDPLAGGTYEQFF; cdr3_nt: TGTGCCAGCAGTGACCCTCTAGCGGGAGGGACCTATGAGCAGTTCTTC
j_call: TRBJ2-2; v_call: TRBV15; clone_size: many; d_call: TRBD2; cdr3_aa: CATSNRRGVGTGELFF; cdr3_nt: TGTGCCACCAGCAATCGACGGGGGGTAGGCACCGGGGAGCTGTTTTTT
j_call: TRBJ2-3; v_call: TRBV6-5; clone_size: many; d_call: TRBD2; cdr3_aa: CASRLLRLAGTDTQYF; cdr3_nt: TGTGCCAGCAGACTACTCAGACTAGCTGGCACAGATACGCAGTATTTT
j_call: TRBJ2-4; v_call: TRBV7-9; clone_size: few; d_call: TRBD1; cdr3_aa: CASSTPGQGLIQYF; cdr3_nt: TGTGCCAGCAGCACCCCGGGACAGGGTCTCATTCAGTACTTC
j_call: TRBJ2-5; v_call: TRBV29-1; clone_size: few; d_call: NA; cdr3_aa: CSVDKIDPQGGETQYF; cdr3_nt: TGCAGCGTTGATAAGATAGATCCCCAAGGCGGGGAGACCCAGTACTTC
j_call: TRBJ2-2; v_call: TRBV29-1; clone_size: few; d_call: NA; cdr3_aa: CSGRAANTGELFF; cdr3_nt: TGCAGCGGGCGAGCTGCGAACACCGGGGAGCTGTTTTTT
j_call: TRBJ2-1; v_call: TRBV20-1; clone_size: many; d_call: NA; cdr3_aa: CSAPPRGPYNEQFF; cdr3_nt: TGCAGTGCTCCACCAAGAGGACCTTACAATGAGCAGTTCTTC
j_call: TRBJ2-7; v_call: TRBV29-1; clone_size: NA; d_call: NA; cdr3_aa: CSVVDGDHYEQYF; cdr3_nt: TGCAGCGTTGTTGACGGGGACCACTACGAGCAGTACTTC
j_call: TRBJ1-4; v_call: TRBV29-1; clone_size: many; d_call: NA; cdr3_aa: CSAAGGSNEKLFF; cdr3_nt: TGCAGCGCTGCGGGGGGGTCTAATGAAAAACTGTTTTTT
j_call: TRBJ2-3; v_call: TRBV4-3; clone_size: NA; d_call: TRBD2; cdr3_aa: CASSQDRTSEADTQYF; cdr3_nt: TGCGCCAGCAGCCAAGATCGGACTAGCGAGGCAGATACGCAGTATTTT
j_call: TRBJ2-7; v_call: TRBV6-2/TRBV6-3; clone_size: NA; d_call: TRBD2; cdr3_aa: CASTLGGALEQYF; cdr3_nt: TGTGCCAGCACCCTCGGGGGGGCCCTCGAGCAGTACTTC
j_call: TRBJ1-4; v_call: TRBV7-9; clone_size: many; d_call: TRBD1; cdr3_aa: CASSPGTGEYAPEKLFF; cdr3_nt: TGTGCCAGCAGCCCTGGGACAGGGGAATACGCACCTGAAAAACTGTTTTTT
j_call: TRBJ2-1; v_call: TRBV10-2; clone_size: few; d_call: NA; cdr3_aa: CASSDPISSPYNEQFF; cdr3_nt: TGCGCCAGCAGTGACCCGATAAGCAGCCCTTACAATGAGCAGTTCTTC
j_call: TRBJ2-7; v_call: TRBV15; clone_size: many; d_call: TRBD1; cdr3_aa: CATSRARQGLYEQYF; cdr3_nt: TGTGCCACCAGCAGAGCGAGACAGGGCCTCTACGAGCAGTACTTC
j_call: TRBJ2-5; v_call: TRBV2; clone_size: few; d_call: TRBD2; cdr3_aa: CASSVTSGGSLQETQYF; cdr3_nt: TGTGCCAGCAGTGTTACTAGCGGGGGGTCTCTCCAAGAGACCCAGTACTTC
j_call: TRBJ2-3; v_call: TRBV6-5; clone_size: NA; d_call: NA; cdr3_aa: CASSYSSSRASTDTQYF; cdr3_nt: TGTGCCAGCAGTTACTCATCGTCAAGAGCTAGCACAGATACGCAGTATTTT
j_call: TRBJ2-7; v_call: TRBV7-2; clone_size: few; d_call: TRBD2; cdr3_aa: CASSFFAGVSYEQYF; cdr3_nt: TGTGCCAGCAGCTTTTTTGCGGGGGTCTCCTACGAGCAGTACTTC
j_call: TRBJ1-2; v_call: TRBV9; clone_size: many; d_call: NA; cdr3_aa: CASSVEEAERYGYTF; cdr3_nt: TGTGCCAGCAGCGTAGAGGAGGCCGAACGCTATGGCTACACCTTC